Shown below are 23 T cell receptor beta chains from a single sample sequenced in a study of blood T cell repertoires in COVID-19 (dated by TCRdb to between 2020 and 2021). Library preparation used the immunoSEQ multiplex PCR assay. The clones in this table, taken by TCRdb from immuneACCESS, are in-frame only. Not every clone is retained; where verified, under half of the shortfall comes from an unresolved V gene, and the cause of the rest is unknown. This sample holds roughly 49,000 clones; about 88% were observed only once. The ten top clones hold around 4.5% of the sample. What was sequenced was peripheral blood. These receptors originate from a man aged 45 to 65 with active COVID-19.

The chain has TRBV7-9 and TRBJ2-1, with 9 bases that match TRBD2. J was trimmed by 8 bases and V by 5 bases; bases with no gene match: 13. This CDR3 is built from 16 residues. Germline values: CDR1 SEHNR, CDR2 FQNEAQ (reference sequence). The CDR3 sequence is CASSLTSGRPEDEQFF. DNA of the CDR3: TGTGCCAGCAGCCTAACTAGCGGGCGGCCGGAAGATGAGCAGTTCTTC.

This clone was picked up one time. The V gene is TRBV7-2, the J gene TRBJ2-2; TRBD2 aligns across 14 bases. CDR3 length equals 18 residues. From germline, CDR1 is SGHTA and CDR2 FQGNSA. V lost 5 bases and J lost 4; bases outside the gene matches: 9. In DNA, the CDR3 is TGTGCCAGCAGCCCCCAGGGACTAGCGGGGGTAGGCACCGGGGAGCTGTTTTTT. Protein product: CASSPQGLAGVGTGELFF.

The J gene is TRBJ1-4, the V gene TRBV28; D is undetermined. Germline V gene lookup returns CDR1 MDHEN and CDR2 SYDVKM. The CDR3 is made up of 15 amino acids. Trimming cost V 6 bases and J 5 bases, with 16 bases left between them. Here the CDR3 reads CASSFSGGGNEKLFF. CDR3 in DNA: TGTGCCAGCAGCTTTTCTGGAGGTGGGAATGAAAAACTGTTTTTT.

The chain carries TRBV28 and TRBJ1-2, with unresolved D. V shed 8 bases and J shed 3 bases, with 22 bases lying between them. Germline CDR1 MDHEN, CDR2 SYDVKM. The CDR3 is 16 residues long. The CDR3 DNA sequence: TGTGCCAGCTCATACGCAGGCGCCATGGGAGACTATGGCTACACCTTC. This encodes CASSYAGAMGDYGYTF.

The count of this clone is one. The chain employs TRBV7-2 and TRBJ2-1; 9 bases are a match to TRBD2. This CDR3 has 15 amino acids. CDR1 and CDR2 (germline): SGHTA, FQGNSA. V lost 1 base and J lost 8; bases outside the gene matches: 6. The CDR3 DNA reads TGTGCCAGCAGCTTAGTTGCGGGGGGGCCCGATGAGCAGTTCTTC. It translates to CASSLVAGGPDEQFF.

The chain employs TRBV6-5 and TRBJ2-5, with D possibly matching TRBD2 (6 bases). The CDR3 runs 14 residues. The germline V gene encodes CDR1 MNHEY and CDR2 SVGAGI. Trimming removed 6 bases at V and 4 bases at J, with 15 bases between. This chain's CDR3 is CASRQPGLRETQYF. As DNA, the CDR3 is TGTGCCAGCAGACAACCGGGACTGAGAGAGACCCAGTACTTC.

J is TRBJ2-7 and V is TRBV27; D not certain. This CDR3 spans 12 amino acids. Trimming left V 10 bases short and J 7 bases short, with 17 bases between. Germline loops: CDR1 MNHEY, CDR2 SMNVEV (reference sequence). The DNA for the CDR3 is TGTGCCACCGACGACAAATTTGGGGAGCAGTACTTC. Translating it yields CATDDKFGEQYF.

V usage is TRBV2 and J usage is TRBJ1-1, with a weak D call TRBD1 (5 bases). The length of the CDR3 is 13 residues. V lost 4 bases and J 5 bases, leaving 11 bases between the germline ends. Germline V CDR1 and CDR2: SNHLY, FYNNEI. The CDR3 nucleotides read TGTGCCAGCAGTGCCAGGGTGGGAACTGAAGCTTTCTTT. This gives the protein CASSARVGTEAFF.

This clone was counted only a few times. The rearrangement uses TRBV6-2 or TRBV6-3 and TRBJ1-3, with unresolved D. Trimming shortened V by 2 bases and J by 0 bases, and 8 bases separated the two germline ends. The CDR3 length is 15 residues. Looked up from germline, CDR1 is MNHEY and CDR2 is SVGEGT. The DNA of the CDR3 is TGTGCCAGCAGTTACATGAGGAGCTCTGGAAACACCATATATTTT. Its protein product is CASSYMRSSGNTIYF.

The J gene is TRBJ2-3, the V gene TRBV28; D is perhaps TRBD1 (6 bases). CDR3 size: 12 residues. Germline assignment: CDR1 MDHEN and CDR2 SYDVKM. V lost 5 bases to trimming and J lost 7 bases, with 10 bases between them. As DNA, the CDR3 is TGTGCCAGCAGTCGCAGGGGACATACGCAGTATTTT. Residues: CASSRRGHTQYF.

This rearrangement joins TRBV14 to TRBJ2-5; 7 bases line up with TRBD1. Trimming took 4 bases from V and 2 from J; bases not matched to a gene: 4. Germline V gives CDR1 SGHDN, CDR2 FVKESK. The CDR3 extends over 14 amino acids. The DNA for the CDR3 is TGTGCCAGCAGCCCAGGGACAGCACAAGAGACCCAGTACTTC. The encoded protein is CASSPGTAQETQYF.

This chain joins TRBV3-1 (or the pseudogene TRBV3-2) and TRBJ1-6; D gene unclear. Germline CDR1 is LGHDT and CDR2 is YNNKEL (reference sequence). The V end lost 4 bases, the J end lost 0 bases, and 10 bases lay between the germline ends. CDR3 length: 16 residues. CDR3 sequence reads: CASSPEIYSYNSPLHF. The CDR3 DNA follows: TGTGCCAGCAGCCCAGAAATTTACTCCTATAATTCACCCCTCCACTTT.

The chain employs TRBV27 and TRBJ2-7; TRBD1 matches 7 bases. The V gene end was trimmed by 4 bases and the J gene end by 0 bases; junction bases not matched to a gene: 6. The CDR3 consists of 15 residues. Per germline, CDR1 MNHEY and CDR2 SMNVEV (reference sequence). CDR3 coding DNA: TGTGCCAGCAGTTCGACAGGGTTTGGCTCCTACGAGCAGTACTTC. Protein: CASSSTGFGSYEQYF.

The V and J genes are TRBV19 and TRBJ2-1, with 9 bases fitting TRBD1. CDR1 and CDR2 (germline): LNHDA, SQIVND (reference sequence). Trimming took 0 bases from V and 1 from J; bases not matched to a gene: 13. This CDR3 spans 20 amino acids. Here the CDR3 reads CASSIDPHGTGHFSYNEQFF. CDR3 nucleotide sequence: TGTGCCAGTAGTATAGATCCCCACGGGACAGGGCACTTTTCCTACAATGAGCAGTTCTTC.

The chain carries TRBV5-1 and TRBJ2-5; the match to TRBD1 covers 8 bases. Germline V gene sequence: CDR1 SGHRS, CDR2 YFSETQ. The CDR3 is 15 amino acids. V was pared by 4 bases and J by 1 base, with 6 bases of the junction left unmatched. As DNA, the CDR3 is TGCGCCAGCAGCATCGGACAGGGACCCCAAGAGACCCAGTACTTC. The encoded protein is CASSIGQGPQETQYF.

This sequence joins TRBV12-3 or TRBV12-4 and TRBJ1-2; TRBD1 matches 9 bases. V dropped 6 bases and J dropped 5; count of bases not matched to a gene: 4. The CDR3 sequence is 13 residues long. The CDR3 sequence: CASSQGQGYGYTF. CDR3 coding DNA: TGTGCCAGCAGCCAGGGACAGGGATATGGCTACACCTTC.

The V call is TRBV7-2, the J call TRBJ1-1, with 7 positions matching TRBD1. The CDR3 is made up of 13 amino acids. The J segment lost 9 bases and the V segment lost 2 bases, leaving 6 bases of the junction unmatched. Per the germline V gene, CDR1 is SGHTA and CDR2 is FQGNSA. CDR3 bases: TGTGCCAGCAGCTTACTCCAGGGGGGAAAAGCTTTCTTT. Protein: CASSLLQGGKAFF.

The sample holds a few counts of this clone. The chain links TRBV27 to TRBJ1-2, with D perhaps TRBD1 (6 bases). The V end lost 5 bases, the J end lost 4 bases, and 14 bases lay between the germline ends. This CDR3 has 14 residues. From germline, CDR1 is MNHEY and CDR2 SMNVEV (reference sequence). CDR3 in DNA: TGTGCCAGCAGTCCCCCGGGGGGCTTCTATGGCTACACCTTC. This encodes CASSPPGGFYGYTF.

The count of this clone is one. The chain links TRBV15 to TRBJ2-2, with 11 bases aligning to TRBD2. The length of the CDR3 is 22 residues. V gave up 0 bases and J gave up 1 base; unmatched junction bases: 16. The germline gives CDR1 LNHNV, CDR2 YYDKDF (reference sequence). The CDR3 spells CATSRDWSSAASGGQNTGELFF. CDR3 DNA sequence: TGTGCCACCAGCAGAGATTGGTCCTCAGCGGCTAGCGGGGGGCAGAACACCGGGGAGCTGTTTTTT. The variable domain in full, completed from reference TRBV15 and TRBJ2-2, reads DAMVIQNPRYQVTQFGKPVTLSCSQTLNHNVMYWYQQKSSQAPKLLFHYYDKDFNNEADTPDNFQSRRPNTSFCFLDIRSPGLGDTAMYLCATSRDWSSAASGGQNTGELFFGEGSRLTVL.

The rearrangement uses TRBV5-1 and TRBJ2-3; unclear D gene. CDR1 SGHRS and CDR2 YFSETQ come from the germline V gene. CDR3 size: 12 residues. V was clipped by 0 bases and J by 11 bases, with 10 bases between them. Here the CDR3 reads CASSLDLRGQYF. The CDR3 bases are TGCGCCAGCAGCTTGGACTTGAGAGGGCAGTATTTT. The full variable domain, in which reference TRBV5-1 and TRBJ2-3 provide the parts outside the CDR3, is KAGVTQTPRYLIKTRGQQVTLSCSPISGHRSVSWYQQTPGQGLQFLFEYFSETQRNKGNFPGRFSGRQFSNSRSEMNVSTLELGDSALYLCASSLDLRGQYFGPGTRLTVL.

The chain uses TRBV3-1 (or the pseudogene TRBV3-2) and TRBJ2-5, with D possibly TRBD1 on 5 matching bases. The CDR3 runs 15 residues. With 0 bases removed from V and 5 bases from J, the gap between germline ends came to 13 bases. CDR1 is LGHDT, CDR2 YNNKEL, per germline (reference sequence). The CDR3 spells CASSQEWGRVETQYF. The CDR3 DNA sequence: TGTGCCAGCAGCCAAGAGTGGGGCAGGGTGGAGACCCAGTACTTC.

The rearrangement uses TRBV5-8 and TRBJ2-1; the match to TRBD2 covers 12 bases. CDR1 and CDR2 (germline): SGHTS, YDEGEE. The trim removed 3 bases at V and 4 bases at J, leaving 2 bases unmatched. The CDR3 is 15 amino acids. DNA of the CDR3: TGTGCCAGCAGCTCACTAGCGGGGGGATACAATGAGCAGTTCTTC. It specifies CASSSLAGGYNEQFF.

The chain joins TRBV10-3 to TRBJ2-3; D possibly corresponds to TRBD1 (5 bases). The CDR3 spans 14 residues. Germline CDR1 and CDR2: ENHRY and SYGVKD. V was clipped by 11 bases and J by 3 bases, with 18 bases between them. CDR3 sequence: CAVSPGKGTDTQYF. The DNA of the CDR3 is TGTGCCGTCTCACCAGGGAAGGGGACAGATACGCAGTATTTT.